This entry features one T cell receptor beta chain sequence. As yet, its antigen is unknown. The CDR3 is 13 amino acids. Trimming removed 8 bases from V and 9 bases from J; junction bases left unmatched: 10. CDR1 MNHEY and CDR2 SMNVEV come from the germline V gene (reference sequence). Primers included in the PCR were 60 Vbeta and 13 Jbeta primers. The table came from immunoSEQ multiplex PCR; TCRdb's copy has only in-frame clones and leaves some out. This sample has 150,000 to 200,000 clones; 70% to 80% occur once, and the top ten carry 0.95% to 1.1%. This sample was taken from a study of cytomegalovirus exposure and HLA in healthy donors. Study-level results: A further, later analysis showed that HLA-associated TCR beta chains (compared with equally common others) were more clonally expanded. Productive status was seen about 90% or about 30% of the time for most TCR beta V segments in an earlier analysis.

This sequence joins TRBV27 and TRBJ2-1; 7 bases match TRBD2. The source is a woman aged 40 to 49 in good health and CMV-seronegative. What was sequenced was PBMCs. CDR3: CASPWGGGPEQFF. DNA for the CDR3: TGTGCCAGCCCCTGGGGGGGAGGGCCTGAGCAGTTCTTC.